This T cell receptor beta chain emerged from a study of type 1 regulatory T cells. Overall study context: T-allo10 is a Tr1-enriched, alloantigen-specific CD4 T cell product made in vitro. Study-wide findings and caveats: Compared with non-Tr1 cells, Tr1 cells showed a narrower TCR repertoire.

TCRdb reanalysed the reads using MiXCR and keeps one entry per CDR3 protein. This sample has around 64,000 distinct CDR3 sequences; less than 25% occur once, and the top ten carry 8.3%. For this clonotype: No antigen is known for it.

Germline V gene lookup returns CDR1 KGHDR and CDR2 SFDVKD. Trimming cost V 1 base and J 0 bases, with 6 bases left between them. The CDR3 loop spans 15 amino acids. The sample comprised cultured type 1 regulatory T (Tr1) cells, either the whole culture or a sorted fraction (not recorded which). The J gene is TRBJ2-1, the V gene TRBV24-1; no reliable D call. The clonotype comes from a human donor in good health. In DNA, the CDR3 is TGTGCCACCAGTGATTTTTCGAGCTCCTACAATGAGCAGTTCTTC. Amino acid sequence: CATSDFSSSYNEQFF.